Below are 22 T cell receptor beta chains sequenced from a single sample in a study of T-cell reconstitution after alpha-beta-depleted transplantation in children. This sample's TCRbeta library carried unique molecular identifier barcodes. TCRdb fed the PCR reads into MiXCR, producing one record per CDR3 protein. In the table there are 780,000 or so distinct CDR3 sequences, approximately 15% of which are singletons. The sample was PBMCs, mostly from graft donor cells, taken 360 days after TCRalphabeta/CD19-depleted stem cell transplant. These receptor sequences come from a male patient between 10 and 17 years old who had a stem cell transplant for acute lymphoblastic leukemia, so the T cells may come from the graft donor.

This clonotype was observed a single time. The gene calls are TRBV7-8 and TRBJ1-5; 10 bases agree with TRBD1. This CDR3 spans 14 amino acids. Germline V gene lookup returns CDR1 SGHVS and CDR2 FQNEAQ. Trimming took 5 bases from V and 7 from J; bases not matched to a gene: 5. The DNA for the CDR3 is TGTGCCAGCAGCCCGGACAGGGGGAGGCAGCCCCAGCATTTT. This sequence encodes CASSPDRGRQPQHF.

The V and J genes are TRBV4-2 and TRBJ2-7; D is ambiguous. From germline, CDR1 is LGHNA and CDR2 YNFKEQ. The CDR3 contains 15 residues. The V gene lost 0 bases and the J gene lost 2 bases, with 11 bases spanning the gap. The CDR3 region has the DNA TGTGCCAGCAGCCAAGAAGACGAGGTAACCTACGAGCAGTACTTC. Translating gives CASSQEDEVTYEQYF.

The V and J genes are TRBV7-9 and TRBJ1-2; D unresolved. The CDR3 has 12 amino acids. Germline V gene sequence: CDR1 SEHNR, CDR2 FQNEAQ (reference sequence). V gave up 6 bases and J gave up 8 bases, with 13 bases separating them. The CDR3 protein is CASSAGLLGYTF. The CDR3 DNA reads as TGTGCCAGCAGTGCCGGACTTTTGGGCTACACCTTC.

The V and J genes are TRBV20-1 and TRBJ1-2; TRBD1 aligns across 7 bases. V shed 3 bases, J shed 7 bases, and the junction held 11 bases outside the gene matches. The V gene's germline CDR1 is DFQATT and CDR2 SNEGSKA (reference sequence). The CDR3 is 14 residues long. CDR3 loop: CSARTGRGDGGYTF. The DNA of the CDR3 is TGCAGTGCTAGGACAGGGAGGGGGGATGGTGGCTACACCTTC.

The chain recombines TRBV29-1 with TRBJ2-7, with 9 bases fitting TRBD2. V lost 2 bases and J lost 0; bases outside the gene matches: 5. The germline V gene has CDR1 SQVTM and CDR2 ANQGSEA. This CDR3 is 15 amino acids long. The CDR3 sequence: CSVESPSGNSYEQYF. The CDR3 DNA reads TGCAGCGTTGAATCGCCTAGCGGGAACTCCTACGAGCAGTACTTC.

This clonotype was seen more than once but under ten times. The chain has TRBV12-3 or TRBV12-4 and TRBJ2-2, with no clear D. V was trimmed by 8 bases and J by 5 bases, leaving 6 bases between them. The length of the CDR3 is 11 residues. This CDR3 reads CASLRTGELFF. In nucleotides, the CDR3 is TGTGCCAGCCTAAGGACCGGGGAGCTGTTTTTT.

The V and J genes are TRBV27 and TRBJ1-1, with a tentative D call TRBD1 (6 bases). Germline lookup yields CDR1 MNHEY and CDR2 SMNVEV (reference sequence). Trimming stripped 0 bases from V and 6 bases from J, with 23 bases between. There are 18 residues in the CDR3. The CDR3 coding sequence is TGTGCCAGCAGTTTATCGCGTAAGTCCGGACAGCGAAGGGCTGAAGCTTTCTTT. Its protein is CASSLSRKSGQRRAEAFF.

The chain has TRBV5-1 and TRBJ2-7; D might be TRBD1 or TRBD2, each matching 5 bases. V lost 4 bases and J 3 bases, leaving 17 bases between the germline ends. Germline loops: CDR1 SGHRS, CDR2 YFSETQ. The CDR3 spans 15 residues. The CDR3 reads CASSLGRGRLYEQYF. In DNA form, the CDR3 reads TGCGCCAGCAGCCTAGGACGGGGACGACTCTACGAGCAGTACTTC.

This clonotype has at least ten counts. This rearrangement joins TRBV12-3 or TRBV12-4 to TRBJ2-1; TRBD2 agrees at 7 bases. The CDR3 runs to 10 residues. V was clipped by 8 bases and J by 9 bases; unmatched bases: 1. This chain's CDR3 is CASGGGEQFF. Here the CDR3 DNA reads TGTGCCAGCGGCGGGGGTGAGCAGTTCTTC.

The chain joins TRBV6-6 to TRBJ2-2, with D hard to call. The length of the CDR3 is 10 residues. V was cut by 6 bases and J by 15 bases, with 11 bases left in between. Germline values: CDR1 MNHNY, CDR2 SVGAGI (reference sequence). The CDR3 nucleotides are TGTGCCAGCAGCCAAAAGTATTTGTTTTTT. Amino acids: CASSQKYLFF.

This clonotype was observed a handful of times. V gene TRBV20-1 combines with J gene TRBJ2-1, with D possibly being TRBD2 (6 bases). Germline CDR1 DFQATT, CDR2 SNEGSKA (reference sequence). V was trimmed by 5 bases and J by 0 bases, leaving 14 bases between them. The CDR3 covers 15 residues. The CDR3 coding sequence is TGCAGTGCTCCCATCAACGGGGGCTCCTACAATGAGCAGTTCTTC. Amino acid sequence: CSAPINGGSYNEQFF.

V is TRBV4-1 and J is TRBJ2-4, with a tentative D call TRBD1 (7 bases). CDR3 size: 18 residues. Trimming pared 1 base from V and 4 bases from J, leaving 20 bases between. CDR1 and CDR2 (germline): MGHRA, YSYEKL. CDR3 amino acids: CASSQGPGRGAFKNIQYF. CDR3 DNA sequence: TGCGCCAGCAGCCAAGGTCCGGGCAGGGGGGCTTTTAAAAACATTCAGTACTTC.

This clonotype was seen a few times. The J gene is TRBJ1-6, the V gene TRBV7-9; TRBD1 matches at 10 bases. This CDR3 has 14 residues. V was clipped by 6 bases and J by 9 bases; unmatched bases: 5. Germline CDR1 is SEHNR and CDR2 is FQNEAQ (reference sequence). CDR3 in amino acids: CASSPDRGPSPLHF. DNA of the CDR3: TGTGCCAGCAGTCCTGACAGGGGGCCTTCACCCCTCCACTTT.

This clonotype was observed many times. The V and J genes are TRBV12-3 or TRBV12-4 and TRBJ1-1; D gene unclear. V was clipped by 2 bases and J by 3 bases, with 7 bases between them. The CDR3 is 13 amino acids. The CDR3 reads CASSLLGHTEAFF. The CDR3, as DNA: TGTGCCAGCAGTTTATTAGGCCACACTGAAGCTTTCTTT.

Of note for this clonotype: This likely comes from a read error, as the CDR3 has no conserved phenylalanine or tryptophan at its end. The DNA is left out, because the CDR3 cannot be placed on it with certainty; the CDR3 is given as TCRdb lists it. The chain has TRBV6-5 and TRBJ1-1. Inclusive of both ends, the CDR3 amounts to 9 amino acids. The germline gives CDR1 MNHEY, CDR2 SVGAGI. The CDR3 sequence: CASSLPGLV.

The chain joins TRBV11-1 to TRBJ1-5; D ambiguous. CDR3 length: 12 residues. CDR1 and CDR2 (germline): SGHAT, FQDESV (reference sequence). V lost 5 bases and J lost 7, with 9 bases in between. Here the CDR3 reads CASSRVNQPQHF. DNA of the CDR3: TGTGCCAGCAGCAGGGTTAACCAGCCCCAGCATTTT. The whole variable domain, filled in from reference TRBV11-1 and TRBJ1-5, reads EAEVAQSPRYKITEKSQAVAFWCDPISGHATLYWYRQILGQGPELLVQFQDESVVDDSQLPKDRFSAERLKGVDSTLKIQPAELGDSAMYLCASSRVNQPQHFGDGTRLSIL.

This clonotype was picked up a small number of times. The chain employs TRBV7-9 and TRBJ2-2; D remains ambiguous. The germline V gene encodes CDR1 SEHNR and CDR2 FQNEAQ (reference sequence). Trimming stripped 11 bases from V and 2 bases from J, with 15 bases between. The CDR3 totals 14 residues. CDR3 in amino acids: CALSNQRNTGELFF. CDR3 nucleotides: TGTGCCCTTTCTAACCAGCGAAACACCGGGGAGCTGTTTTTT.

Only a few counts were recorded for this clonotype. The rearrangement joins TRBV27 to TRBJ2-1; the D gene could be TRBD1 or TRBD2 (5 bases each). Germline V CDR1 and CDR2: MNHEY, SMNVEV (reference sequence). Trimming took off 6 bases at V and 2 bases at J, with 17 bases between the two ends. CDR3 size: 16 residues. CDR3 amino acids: CASSAPGTGTYNEQFF. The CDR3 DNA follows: TGTGCCAGCAGCGCCCCCGGGACGGGTACCTACAATGAGCAGTTCTTC.

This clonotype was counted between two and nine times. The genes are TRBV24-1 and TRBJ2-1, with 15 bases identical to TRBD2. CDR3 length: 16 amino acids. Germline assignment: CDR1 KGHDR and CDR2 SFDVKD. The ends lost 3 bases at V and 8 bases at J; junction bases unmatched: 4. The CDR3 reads CATSDPGTSGRHEQFF. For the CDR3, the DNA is TGTGCCACCAGTGATCCCGGGACTAGCGGGAGGCATGAGCAGTTCTTC.

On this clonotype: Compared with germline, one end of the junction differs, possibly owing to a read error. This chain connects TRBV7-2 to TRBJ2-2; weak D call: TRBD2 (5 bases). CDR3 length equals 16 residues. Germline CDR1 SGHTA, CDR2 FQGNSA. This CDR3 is CASILDTSGATGELFF. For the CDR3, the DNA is TGTGCCAGCATCTTAGATACCAGCGGAGCTACCGGGGAGCTGTTTTTT.

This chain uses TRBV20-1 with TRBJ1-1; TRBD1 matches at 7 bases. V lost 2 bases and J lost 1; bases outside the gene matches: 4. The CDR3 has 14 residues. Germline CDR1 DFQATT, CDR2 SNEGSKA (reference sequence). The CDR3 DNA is TGCAGTGCTAGAACCGGGACAGCGAACACTGAAGCTTTCTTT. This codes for CSARTGTANTEAFF.

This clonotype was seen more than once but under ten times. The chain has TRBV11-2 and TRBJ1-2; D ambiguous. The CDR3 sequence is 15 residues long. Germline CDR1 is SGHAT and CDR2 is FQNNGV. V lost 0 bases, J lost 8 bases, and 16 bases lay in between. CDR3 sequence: CASSLEVWGVGGYTF. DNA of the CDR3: TGTGCCAGCAGCTTAGAAGTTTGGGGTGTGGGGGGCTACACCTTC.